This T cell receptor beta chain was sequenced for a study of molecular identifiers for immune sequencing clone quantification. CDR1 and CDR2 (germline): SEHNR, FQNEAQ (reference sequence). The J segment lost 2 bases and the V segment lost 5 bases, leaving 9 bases of the junction unmatched. This CDR3 region has 15 residues. The authors built bulk TCR libraries by previously described methods with listed TCR primers. TCRdb analysed the PCR reads with MiXCR anew, one entry per CDR3 protein. The data contain around 470,000 distinct CDR3 sequences, around 21% of them seen just once; the ten biggest clones take up about 0.8%.

This sequence originates from a human donor in good health. Some libraries in this study had Jurkat cell RNA spiked in. Sequencing was carried out using naive CD8+ T cells from blood, with Jurkat cell RNA spiked in. Subset: FACS-sorted CD8+CD4-CCR7+CD45RA+ naive T cells. This chain uses TRBV7-9 with TRBJ2-7; the match to TRBD2 covers 7 bases. CDR3 sequence (DNA): TGTGCCAGCAGCCCTAGCGTAGCGGGTACCTACGAGCAGTACTTC. The encoded protein is CASSPSVAGTYEQYF.